This TCR beta chain was obtained from a study of CD8+CD57+ T cells in acquired aplastic anemia. Germline V gene sequence: CDR1 SEHNR, CDR2 FQNEAQ (reference sequence). V trimming: 5 bases; J trimming: 8 bases; junction bases outside the gene matches: 10. This CDR3 comprises 15 residues. The TCR beta profiling, which covered VDJ combination and CDR3 sequence, was carried out using genomic DNA as the template. Via MiXCR, TCRdb re-called the reads, giving one row per CDR3 protein. In the table there are roughly 500,000 distinct CDR3 sequences, around 30% of which are singletons. CD8+CD57+ cell expansion, shown by flow cytometry, had occurred in the patients selected for sequencing.

The sequenced sample was sorted CD4+, CD8+, or CD8+CD57+ T cells (not recorded which) from PBMCs. This sequence was found in a human donor with aplastic anemia. The chain uses TRBV7-9 and TRBJ2-1, with 9 positions matching TRBD2. CDR3 coding DNA: TGTGCCAGCAGCCAGGGGCTAGCGGGATTGTATGAGCAGTTCTTC. Amino acid sequence: CASSQGLAGLYEQFF.